A single sample is the source of the 6 T cell receptor beta chains below, sequenced in a study of shared clonotypes between healthy human individuals. Clones were read by immunoSEQ multiplex PCR, and TCRdb kept only the in-frame ones, dropping some. This table has roughly 2 million clones, roughly 95% appearing once. Sequencing was done on a sample of naive CD4+ T cells sorted from blood. Subset noted: CD45RA+ positively selected. The source is a man younger than 30 in good health.

The chain has TRBV18 and TRBJ1-1; maybe TRBD1 (5 bases). Looked up from germline, CDR1 is KGHSH and CDR2 is LQKENI. The CDR3 length is 12 residues. V lost 0 bases and J 8 bases, leaving 7 bases between the germline ends. CDR3 in DNA: TGTGCCAGCTCACCACCCTACAGGGAAGCTTTCTTT. Amino acid sequence: CASSPPYREAFF.

This chain uses TRBV5-4 with TRBJ1-2; no reliable D call. This CDR3 region has 15 residues. Per the germline V gene, CDR1 is SGHNT and CDR2 is YYREEE (reference sequence). Trimming cost V 4 bases and J 4 bases, with 17 bases left between them. The DNA of the CDR3 is TGTGCCAGCAGCGGGTCCGGACGGGTGCTCTATGGCTACACCTTC. This codes for CASSGSGRVLYGYTF.

This chain uses TRBV9 with TRBJ1-2, with TRBD1 matching 12 bases. This CDR3 spans 15 amino acids. Looked up from germline, CDR1 is SGDLS and CDR2 is YYNGEE. After removal of 4 bases from V and 5 bases from J, the junction contained 6 bases not matched to a gene. CDR3 DNA: TGTGCCAGCAGCTTTCCGGGACAGGGGGCGTATGGCTACACCTTC. This gives the protein CASSFPGQGAYGYTF. Complete variable domain (other parts from reference TRBV9 and TRBJ1-2): DSGVTQTPKHLITATGQRVTLRCSPRSGDLSVYWYQQSLDQGLQFLIQYYNGEERAKGNILERFSAQQFPDLHSELNLSSLELGDSALYFCASSFPGQGAYGYTFGSGTRLTVV.

The rearrangement uses TRBV6-1 and TRBJ1-5, with 8 bases identical to TRBD1. Unmatched junction bases numbered 4, after V lost 5 bases and J lost 7 bases. There are 13 residues in the CDR3. Germline assignment: CDR1 MNHNS and CDR2 SASEGT. CDR3 DNA sequence: TGTGCCAGCAGTATCACAGGGGGACAGCCCCAGCATTTT. Amino acids: CASSITGGQPQHF.

To note about this clone: This sample also contains other DNA sequences that code for the same CDR3. This sequence joins TRBV30 and TRBJ1-6; 10 nucleotides agree with TRBD1. Losses at the gene ends were 2 bases for V and 10 bases for J; bases not matched to a gene: 5. CDR3 size: 14 residues. Germline V gives CDR1 GTSNPN, CDR2 SVGIG (reference sequence). The DNA of the CDR3 is TGTGCCTGGAGTCTGGGACAGGGGAACTCACCCCTCCACTTT. Translation: CAWSLGQGNSPLHF.

This sequence joins TRBV7-2 and TRBJ1-5, with TRBD1 matching 10 bases. Germline V lookup: CDR1 SGHTA, CDR2 FQGNSA. V dropped 3 bases and J dropped 3; count of bases not matched to a gene: 5. The CDR3 contains 16 residues. Here the CDR3 reads CASSFSTGGFNQPQHF. CDR3 coding DNA: TGTGCCAGCAGCTTCTCGACAGGGGGCTTCAATCAGCCCCAGCATTTT.